This T cell receptor (beta chain) appears in the sequencing data of a study of blood T cell repertoires in COVID-19 (dated by TCRdb to about 2020). Regarding the research as a whole: The collaborator samples originated in the United States, Italy and Spain and spanned the acute and convalescent phases of COVID-19. The prospective study material was composed of cDNA or gDNA derived from T cells, B-cell-depleted T cells, or PBMCs. The sample metadata nearly always contained a de-identified subject ID, COVID-19 status, age in years and sex. The repertoires were released in a freely available public database intended as a resource for research on the immune response to SARS-CoV-2. Where available, HLA class I and class II types were obtained from metadata supplied by the sample provider rather than from assay-based typing. The samples were drawn from the first 160 participants of the ongoing ImmuneRACE study and from some 1,300 subjects provided by 6 global collaborators. Subjects who had been exposed to COVID-19, were actively infected with it, or had recovered from it provided the deeply sampled blood TCRbeta repertoires that made up the dataset.

Results the study describes overall, beyond this receptor: The amount of clinical and demographic metadata varied by source and participant and was provided uncurated.

Points on this clone: Its antigen specificity is not known. The record has no base qualities; no much larger clone is one base away.

Collaborating institutions collected whole blood in K2EDTA tubes following their own protocols. Collaborator samples were shipped for TCRbeta analysis as frozen whole blood, isolated PBMCs, or DNA extracted from either sample type. The CDR3 spans 13 residues, from the cysteine through the phenylalanine. The read is trimmed to its CDR3 DNA, 39 bases read in frame from base 1. CDR1 LNHDA and CDR2 SQIVND are derived from the germline V gene (reference sequence). The V end gives up 10 bases and the J end 0 bases, leaving 5 bases in the junction not matched to a gene. TCRbeta CDR3 regions were amplified from genomic DNA by means of the immunoSEQ Assay, a bias-controlled multiplex PCR. In the paper's pipeline: Nucleated cell counts per sample were estimated from amplification of reference gene primers within the assay. To quantify the absolute abundance of each unique TCRbeta CDR3 rearrangement, sequence reads were collapsed and filtered. For each sample, productive Simpson clonality was calculated as the square root of Simpson's diversity index across productive rearrangements. TCRdb took this table from immuneACCESS and kept in-frame rearrangements with V and J called. Such tables lack part of the clones; where checked against another copy, unresolved V genes explain under half of the gap, and the rest is unexplained. Clone size and V and J calls were adopted from that table, with D and trimming inferred from the DNA. The sample profile shows 150,000 to 200,000 clones; roughly three quarters of them were found once. The ten largest clones capture 15% to 20% of the sample.

The TCR originated in a man in his 60s with active or convalescent COVID-19. Sequenced material: peripheral blood. The chain was built from TRBV19 and TRBJ1-1; TRBD1 matches 7 bases in the middle. The nucleotide sequence is given as TGTGCCACCGGGACAGCCATGAACACTGAAGCTTTCTTT. It codes for CATGTAMNTEAFF.